This is a list of T cell receptor beta chains from one sample in a study of vaccination and CD4 T cells after COVID-19. TCRdb itself ran the PCR reads through MiXCR, one entry per CDR3 protein. Of 4,000 or so distinct CDR3 sequences in the sample, around 26% were seen once. These receptors have no identified antigens. Input material: CD4+ T cells from blood, cultured in vitro. The receptors here all came from a human donor in good health. Both conserved end residues are part of each CDR3. Fields, in order: D gene, V gene, J gene, clone size, CDR3 DNA, CDR3 protein. A D gene is named only where the DNA matches it firmly. The size of a clone is reported for some rows only, either as once, few or many, or as a class for expanded clones.

>-|TRBV7-3|TRBJ2-7|-
TGTGCCAGCAGCTTAGGGAGCGGATCCTACGAGCAGTACTTC
CASSLGSGSYEQYF
>-|TRBV6-1|TRBJ1-1|medium-sized
TGTGCCAGCAGTGAAGTTCTAACAGTGCCTGAAGCTTTCTTT
CASSEVLTVPEAFF
>-|TRBV27|TRBJ1-1|-
TGTGCCAGCAGTTATCAGGGTGGGGGCAGGGAAGCTTTCTTT
CASSYQGGGREAFF
>-|TRBV15|TRBJ1-5|few
TGTGCCACCAGCAGAGATCCCCGTCGGGAAGGAAGCAATCAGCCCCAGCATTTT
CATSRDPRREGSNQPQHF
>-|TRBV10-3|TRBJ2-5|-
TGTGCCATAGCTGTGAGGAATCAAGAGACCCAGTACTTC
CAIAVRNQETQYF
>-|TRBV5-4|TRBJ2-7|few
TGTGCCAGCAGGCAACAGGGTAGCCTATACGAGCAGTACTTC
CASRQQGSLYEQYF
>-|TRBV20-1|TRBJ1-1|few
TGCAGTGCTAGACAATGGACTGAAGCTTTCTTT
CSARQWTEAFF
>TRBD1|TRBV5-4|TRBJ1-2|few
TGTGCCAGCAGCTCGAGACAGGGGCGTCACTATGGCTACACCTTC
CASSSRQGRHYGYTF
>-|TRBV12-3/TRBV12-4|TRBJ2-7|few
TGTGCCAGCAATAAGGGGGGTGCCGTCCACGAGCAGTACTTC
CASNKGGAVHEQYF
>TRBD2|TRBV20-1|TRBJ2-7|few
TGCAGTGCTGTTAGCGGGAGTAACGTCGAGCAGTACTTC
CSAVSGSNVEQYF
>-|TRBV30|TRBJ2-3|few
TGTGCCTTAACCCCACTCACAGATACGCAGTATTTT
CALTPLTDTQYF
>-|TRBV7-2|TRBJ2-3|-
TGTGCCAGCAGCTTATCGGGACCAGCAGCAGATACGCAGTATTTT
CASSLSGPAADTQYF
>-|TRBV10-1|TRBJ2-5|few
TGCGCCAGCTCATCTGGGCAGCGAGAGACCCAGTACTTC
CASSSGQRETQYF
>-|TRBV6-1|TRBJ1-3|-
TGTGCCAGCAGCCTGCGACTGCTCTCTGGAAACACCATATATTTT
CASSLRLLSGNTIYF
>-|TRBV19|TRBJ1-5|-
TGTGCCAGTAGTATCGGAGACAGAAGCAATCAGCCCCAGCATTTT
CASSIGDRSNQPQHF
>-|TRBV7-9|TRBJ1-2|few
TGTGCCAGCAGCTTAGGCCCCTCAGAATTCCCACTCTATGGCTACACCTTC
CASSLGPSEFPLYGYTF
>TRBD1|TRBV6-5|TRBJ2-7|-
TGTGCCAGCAGTTTTACAGGGGGATCCTCCTACGAGCAGTACTTC
CASSFTGGSSYEQYF
>TRBD2|TRBV19|TRBJ2-3|few
TGTGCCAGTAGTATTGCGGGAGTCGGGGGAGATACGCAGTATTTT
CASSIAGVGGDTQYF
>TRBD1|TRBV20-1|TRBJ2-1|-
TGCAGTGCTAGAATGACAGGGCCCCAGGATGAGCAGTTCTTC
CSARMTGPQDEQFF
>TRBD1|TRBV20-1|TRBJ1-2|-
TGCAGTGCTAGAGTAGGAGGGGGCGAGTTGGGCTACACCTTC
CSARVGGGELGYTF
>-|TRBV5-1|TRBJ1-1|-
TGCGCCAGCAGCTTCCAGAACACTGAAGCTTTCTTT
CASSFQNTEAFF
>TRBD2|TRBV7-2|TRBJ2-5|medium-sized
TGTGCCAGCAGCTTAGGACTAGCGGGGGTAGAGACCCAGTACTTC
CASSLGLAGVETQYF
>-|TRBV10-3|TRBJ2-7|few
TGTGCCCACTCCTCGAGGGGCGACGAGCAGTACTTC
CAHSSRGDEQYF
>TRBD2|TRBV2|TRBJ2-3|-
TGTGCCAGCTTCGAGGTTCCGGGGGGGCTGGGTACGCAGTATTTT
CASFEVPGGLGTQYF
>TRBD1|TRBV7-9|TRBJ1-4|once
TGTGCCAGCAGCGACCGGGACAGGGGTAATGAAAAACTGTTTTTT
CASSDRDRGNEKLFF
>TRBD2|TRBV2|TRBJ2-3|few
TGTGCCAGCAGTGGACTAGCGGGGGGGCTCACAGATACGCAGTATTTT
CASSGLAGGLTDTQYF
>TRBD1|TRBV27|TRBJ1-3|-
TGTGCCAGCAGCCGACAGGGTAGCTCTGGAAACACCATATATTTT
CASSRQGSSGNTIYF
>TRBD1|TRBV20-1|TRBJ1-6|-
TGCAGTGCTAGAGATCCCCCGGGACAGGGTTCACCCCTCCACTTT
CSARDPPGQGSPLHF
>-|TRBV7-7|TRBJ1-2|-
TGTGCTAGCAGCCTGATCGCCCACGGACACTATGGCTACACCTTC
CASSLIAHGHYGYTF
>TRBD1|TRBV7-3|TRBJ2-1|few
TGTGCCAGCAGCTTACTAACGACAGGGGCCTCCAATGAGCAGTTCTTC
CASSLLTTGASNEQFF
>-|TRBV19|TRBJ1-1|-
TGTGCCAGTAGAAGAAACGGGGGTACTGAAGCTTTCTTT
CASRRNGGTEAFF
>-|TRBV27|TRBJ2-3|few
TGTGCCAGCAGTTTATATTCCCTAGCTGGCACAGATACGCAGTATTTT
CASSLYSLAGTDTQYF
>-|TRBV30|TRBJ2-3|-
TGTGCCTGGAGTAACTCGGGACTGCTGGGGGTGGCGCAGTATTTT
CAWSNSGLLGVAQYF
>-|TRBV7-2|TRBJ2-1|few
TGTGCCAGCAGCTTTACGGTGGACAATGAGCAGTTCTTC
CASSFTVDNEQFF
>-|TRBV28|TRBJ2-2|-
TGTGCCATCCTAGGGAGCGCGAACACCGGGGAGCTGTTTTTT
CAILGSANTGELFF
>-|TRBV5-1|TRBJ1-2|-
TGCGCCAGCAGCCCCCGGGGAGCTAACTATGGCTACACCTTC
CASSPRGANYGYTF
>-|TRBV7-8|TRBJ2-5|few
TGTGCCAGCAGCTCCCAAGAGACCCAGTACTTC
CASSSQETQYF
>TRBD1|TRBV5-1|TRBJ2-5|-
TGCGCCAGCAGCTTGGTGGGACAGGGTTCAAACCAAGAGACCCAGTACTTC
CASSLVGQGSNQETQYF
>-|TRBV7-8|TRBJ1-5|medium-sized
TGTGCCAGCAGCCTAACCACTCAGCCCCAGCATTTT
CASSLTTQPQHF
>TRBD2|TRBV7-2|TRBJ2-1|few
TGTGCCAGCAGCTTACGGCCGGGACTAGCGAGGAATGAGCAGTTCTTC
CASSLRPGLARNEQFF
>TRBD2|TRBV5-6|TRBJ2-5|-
TGTGCCAGCAGCTCTGGACTAGCTGGCAAGACCCAGTACTTC
CASSSGLAGKTQYF
>TRBD1|TRBV10-3|TRBJ1-1|medium-sized
TGTGCCATCCGAGGACAGGGAGGCCCAAACACTGAAGCTTTCTTT
CAIRGQGGPNTEAFF
>-|TRBV19|TRBJ2-7|-
TGTGCCAGTAGTATAAATAGACAGCGCGAGCAGTACTTC
CASSINRQREQYF
>-|TRBV24-1|TRBJ2-1|few
TGTGCCACCAACGGGGACGGGGATGAGCAGTTCTTC
CATNGDGDEQFF
>-|TRBV6-2/TRBV6-3|TRBJ1-2|-
TGTGCCAGCACCGGGTATCGGGCTTCCTATGGCTACACCTTC
CASTGYRASYGYTF